A selection of T cell receptor beta chains follows, all from one sample in a study of control samples from healthy donors and cancer patients. Measured with immunoSEQ multiplex PCR; TCRdb has only the in-frame clones, and not every one. Of about 98,000 clones in the sample, almost 85% were seen once. The sequenced material came from blood. The receptors were gathered from a man aged 55 to 69 in good health. The CDR3 runs from the conserved cysteine through the conserved F or W. The D gene is left open where the match is weak. The size entry is marked missing in some rows and otherwise reads once, few, many or a size class.

TGTGCCAGCAGCCAAGCACTTCTAGCGGGGGTAGATACGCAGTATTTT,CASSQALLAGVDTQYF,.,TRBJ2-3,TRBD2,TRBV11-1
TGTGCCAGCAGCCAAGAGTCGAACAGTCAAGAGACCCAGTACTTC,CASSQESNSQETQYF,.,TRBJ2-5,.,TRBV14
TGCGCCAGCAGCCAAGAGGGGACAGGGTACTATGGCTACACCTTC,CASSQEGTGYYGYTF,.,TRBJ1-2,TRBD1,TRBV4-1
TGCGCCAGCAGCCAGTCACCTCCGGGCTATCGAGCTTTCTTT,CASSQSPPGYRAFF,.,TRBJ1-1,.,TRBV4-1
TGTGCCAGCAGCCACAAGCGCATTAGCACAGATACGCAGTATTTT,CASSHKRISTDTQYF,.,TRBJ2-3,.,TRBV3-1/TRBV3-2
TGTGCCACCAGTGATTTGGATTTTGGGACAGGGTTATATACGCAGTATTTT,CATSDLDFGTGLYTQYF,.,TRBJ2-3,TRBD1,TRBV24-1
TGTGCCTGGTCGACAGGGGTGGGCACAGATACGCAGTATTTT,CAWSTGVGTDTQYF,.,TRBJ2-3,TRBD1,TRBV30
TGCGCCAGCAGCCGTCAGACTAGCGGGAGATATGCAGATACGCAGTATTTT,CASSRQTSGRYADTQYF,few,TRBJ2-3,TRBD2,TRBV5-1
TGTGCCAGCAGTCAGACAGGGACGTCCGGGGAGCTGTTTTTT,CASSQTGTSGELFF,.,TRBJ2-2,TRBD1,TRBV7-3
TGTGCCAGCCGAACGTTAGAGGCAGGGGGCATCTACGAGCAGTACTTC,CASRTLEAGGIYEQYF,once,TRBJ2-7,TRBD1,TRBV27
TGCGCCAGCAGTGTTAACAGCGAGACTCTTGATGCGAACACCGGGGAGCTGTTTTTT,CASSVNSETLDANTGELFF,once,TRBJ2-2,.,TRBV10-1
TGTGCCAGCAGCCACCCTGGGGGAGTGCGCGGCACAGATACGCAGTATTTT,CASSHPGGVRGTDTQYF,.,TRBJ2-3,.,TRBV28
TGTGCCTGGAGTGGGACAGGGCCGAACTATGGCTACACCTTC,CAWSGTGPNYGYTF,.,TRBJ1-2,TRBD1,TRBV30